This T cell receptor (beta chain) was sequenced during a study of chronic HIV infection and antiretroviral therapy (dated by TCRdb to the mid-2010s). Its CDR3 holds 18 amino acids, cysteine through phenylalanine. Only CDR3 DNA is held: 54 bases, read in frame from base 1. The germline V gene sets CDR1 to LGHNA and CDR2 to YSLEER. Trimming removed 3 bases from V and 0 bases from J; the gene matches leave 12 bases unexplained. Preparation of the library involved 5' RACE. Sequencing used an Illumina MiSeq. The raw public data were reprocessed by TCRdb itself: fastp quality trimming at Q25, MiXCR clonotype calling, in-frame beta chains only. Entries that share a CDR3 protein sequence are merged under the most common genes and DNA. For this sample there are 30,000 to 35,000 distinct CDR3 sequences; more than 7.5% appear just once. The ten largest clones capture 2% to 2.5% of the sample. This clonotype has a handful of counts. Its antigen is not yet known. Base qualities are missing; no much larger clone stands one base away.

The sequence was collected from an adult who had HIV and had not received antiretroviral therapy, or was an uninfected healthy control (not recorded which). The sequenced material came from peripheral blood. The sequence is built from TRBV4-3 and TRBJ1-1; 8 central bases correspond to TRBD1. The CDR3 region has the sequence CASSQDPDRGLMNTEAFF. The nucleotide sequence reads TGCGCCAGCAGCCAGGATCCCGACAGGGGCCTCATGAACACTGAAGCTTTCTTT.